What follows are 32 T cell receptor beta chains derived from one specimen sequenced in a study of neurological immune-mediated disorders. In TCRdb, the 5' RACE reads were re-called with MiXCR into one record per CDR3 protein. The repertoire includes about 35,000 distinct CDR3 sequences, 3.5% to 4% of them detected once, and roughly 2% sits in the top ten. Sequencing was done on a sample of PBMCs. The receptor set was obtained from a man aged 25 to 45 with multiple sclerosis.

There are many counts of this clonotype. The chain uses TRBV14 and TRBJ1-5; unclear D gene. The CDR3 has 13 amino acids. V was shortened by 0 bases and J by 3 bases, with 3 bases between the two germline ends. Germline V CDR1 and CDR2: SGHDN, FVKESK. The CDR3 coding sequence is TGTGCCAGCAGCCAAGACCACAATCAGCCCCAGCATTTT. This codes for CASSQDHNQPQHF.

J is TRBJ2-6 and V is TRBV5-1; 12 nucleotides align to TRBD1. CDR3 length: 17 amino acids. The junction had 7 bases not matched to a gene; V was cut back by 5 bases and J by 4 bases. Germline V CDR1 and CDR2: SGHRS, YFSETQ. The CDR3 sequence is CASRAGQGASGANVLTF. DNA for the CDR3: TGCGCCAGCAGAGCGGGACAGGGGGCTTCAGGGGCCAACGTCCTGACTTTC. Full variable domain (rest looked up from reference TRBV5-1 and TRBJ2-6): KAGVTQTPRYLIKTRGQQVTLSCSPISGHRSVSWYQQTPGQGLQFLFEYFSETQRNKGNFPGRFSGRQFSNSRSEMNVSTLELGDSALYLCASRAGQGASGANVLTFGAGSRLTVL.

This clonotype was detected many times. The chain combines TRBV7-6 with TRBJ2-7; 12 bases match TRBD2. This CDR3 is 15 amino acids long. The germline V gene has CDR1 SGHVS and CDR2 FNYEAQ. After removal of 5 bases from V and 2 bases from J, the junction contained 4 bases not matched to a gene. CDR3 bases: TGTGCCAGCAGCAATCGACTAGCGGGGGCCTACGAGCAGTACTTC. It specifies CASSNRLAGAYEQYF.

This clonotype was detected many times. For the CDR3, the DNA is TGTGCCAGCAATGAATTTCGGACTCGAGGGACTGAAGCTTTCTTT. Translation gives CASNEFRTRGTEAFF. The genes are TRBV12-3 or TRBV12-4 and TRBJ1-1; D unclear. This CDR3 is 15 amino acids long. The V end was cut by 7 bases, the J end by 5 bases, with 20 bases between.

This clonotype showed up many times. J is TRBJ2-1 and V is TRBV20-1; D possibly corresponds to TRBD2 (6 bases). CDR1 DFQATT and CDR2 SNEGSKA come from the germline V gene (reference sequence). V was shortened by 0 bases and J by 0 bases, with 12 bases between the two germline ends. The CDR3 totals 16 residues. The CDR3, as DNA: TGCAGTGCTAGAGATCTTGCGGGGAGCTCCTACAATGAGCAGTTCTTC. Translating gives CSARDLAGSSYNEQFF.

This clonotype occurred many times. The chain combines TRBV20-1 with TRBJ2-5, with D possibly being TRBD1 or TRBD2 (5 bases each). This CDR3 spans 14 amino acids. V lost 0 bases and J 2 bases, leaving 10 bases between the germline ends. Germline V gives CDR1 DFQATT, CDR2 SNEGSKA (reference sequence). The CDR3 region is CSARDGGVQETQYF. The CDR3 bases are TGCAGTGCTAGAGATGGGGGAGTTCAAGAGACCCAGTACTTC.

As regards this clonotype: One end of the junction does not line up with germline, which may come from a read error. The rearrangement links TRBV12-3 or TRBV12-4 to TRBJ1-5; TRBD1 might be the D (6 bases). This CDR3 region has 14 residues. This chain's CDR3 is CASSFTGINQPQHF. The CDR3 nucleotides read TGTGCCAGTAGTTTTACAGGGATTAATCAGCCCCAGCATTTT.

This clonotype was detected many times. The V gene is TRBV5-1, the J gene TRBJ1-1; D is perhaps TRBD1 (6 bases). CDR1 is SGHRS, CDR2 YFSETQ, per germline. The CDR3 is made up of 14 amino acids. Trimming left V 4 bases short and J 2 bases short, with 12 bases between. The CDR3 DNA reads TGCGCCAGCAGCCTCGGGACATTTAACACTGAAGCTTTCTTT. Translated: CASSLGTFNTEAFF.

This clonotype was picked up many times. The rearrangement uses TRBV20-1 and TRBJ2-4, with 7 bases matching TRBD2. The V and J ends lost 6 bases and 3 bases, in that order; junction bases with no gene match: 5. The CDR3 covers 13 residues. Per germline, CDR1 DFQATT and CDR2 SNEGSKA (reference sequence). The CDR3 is CSAPTGGKNIQYF. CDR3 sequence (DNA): TGCAGTGCCCCAACGGGGGGCAAAAACATTCAGTACTTC.

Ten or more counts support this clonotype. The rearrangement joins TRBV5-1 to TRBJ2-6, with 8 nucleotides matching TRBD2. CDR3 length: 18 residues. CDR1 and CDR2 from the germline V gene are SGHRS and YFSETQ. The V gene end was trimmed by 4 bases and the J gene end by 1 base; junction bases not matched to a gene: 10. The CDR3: CASSAGGRGSSGANVLTF. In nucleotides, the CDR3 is TGCGCCAGCAGCGCGGGGGGCAGGGGATCGTCTGGGGCCAACGTCCTGACTTTC. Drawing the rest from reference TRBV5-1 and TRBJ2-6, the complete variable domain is KAGVTQTPRYLIKTRGQQVTLSCSPISGHRSVSWYQQTPGQGLQFLFEYFSETQRNKGNFPGRFSGRQFSNSRSEMNVSTLELGDSALYLCASSAGGRGSSGANVLTFGAGSRLTVL.

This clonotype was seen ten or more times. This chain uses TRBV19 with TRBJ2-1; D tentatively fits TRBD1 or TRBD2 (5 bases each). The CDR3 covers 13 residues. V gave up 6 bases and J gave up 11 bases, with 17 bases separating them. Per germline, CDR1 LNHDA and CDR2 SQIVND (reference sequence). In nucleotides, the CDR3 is TGTGCCAGTAGCCTGGGTTCCGGGGCCAAGCAGTTCTTC. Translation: CASSLGSGAKQFF.

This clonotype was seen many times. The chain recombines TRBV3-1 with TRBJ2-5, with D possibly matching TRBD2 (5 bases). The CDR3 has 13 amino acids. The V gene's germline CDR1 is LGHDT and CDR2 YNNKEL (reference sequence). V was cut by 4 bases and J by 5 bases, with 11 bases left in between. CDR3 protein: CASSRGLGETQYF. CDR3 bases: TGTGCCAGCAGCCGTGGACTCGGGGAGACCCAGTACTTC.

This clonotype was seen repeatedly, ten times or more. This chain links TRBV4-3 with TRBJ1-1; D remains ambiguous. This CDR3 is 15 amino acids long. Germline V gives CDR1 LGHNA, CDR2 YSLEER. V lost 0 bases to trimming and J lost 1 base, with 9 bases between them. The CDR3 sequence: CASSQDFPGNTEAFF. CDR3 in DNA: TGCGCCAGCAGCCAAGACTTTCCGGGGAACACTGAAGCTTTCTTT.

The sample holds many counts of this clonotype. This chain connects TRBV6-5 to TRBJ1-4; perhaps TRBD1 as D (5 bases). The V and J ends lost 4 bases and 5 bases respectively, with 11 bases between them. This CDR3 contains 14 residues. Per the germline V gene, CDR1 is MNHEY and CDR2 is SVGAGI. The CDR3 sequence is CASSWGDRNEKLFF. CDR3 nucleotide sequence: TGTGCCAGCAGTTGGGGGGATCGAAATGAAAAACTGTTTTTT.

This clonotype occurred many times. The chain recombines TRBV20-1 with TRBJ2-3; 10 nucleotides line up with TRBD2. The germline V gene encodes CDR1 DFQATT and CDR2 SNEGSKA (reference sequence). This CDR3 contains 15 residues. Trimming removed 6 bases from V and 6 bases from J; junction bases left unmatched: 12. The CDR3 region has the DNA TGCAGTGCCCCGGGGGTAGCGGGGGGAGGCGATACGCAGTATTTT. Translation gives CSAPGVAGGGDTQYF.

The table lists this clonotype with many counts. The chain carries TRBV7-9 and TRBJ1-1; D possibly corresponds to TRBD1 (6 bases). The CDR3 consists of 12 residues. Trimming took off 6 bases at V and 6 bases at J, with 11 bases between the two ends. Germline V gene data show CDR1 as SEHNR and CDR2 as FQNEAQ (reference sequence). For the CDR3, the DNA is TGTGCCAGCAGTAGGGCAGGGGCTGAAGCTTTCTTT. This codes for CASSRAGAEAFF.

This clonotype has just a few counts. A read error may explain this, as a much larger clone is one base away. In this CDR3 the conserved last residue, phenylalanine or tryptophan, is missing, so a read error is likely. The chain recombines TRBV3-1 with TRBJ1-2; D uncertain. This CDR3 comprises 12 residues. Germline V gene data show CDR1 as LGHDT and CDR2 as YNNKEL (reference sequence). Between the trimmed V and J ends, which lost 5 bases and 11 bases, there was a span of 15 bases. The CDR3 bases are TGTGCCAGCAGCTTAGGGAACTTCCTATACACCTGC. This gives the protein CASSLGNFLYTC.

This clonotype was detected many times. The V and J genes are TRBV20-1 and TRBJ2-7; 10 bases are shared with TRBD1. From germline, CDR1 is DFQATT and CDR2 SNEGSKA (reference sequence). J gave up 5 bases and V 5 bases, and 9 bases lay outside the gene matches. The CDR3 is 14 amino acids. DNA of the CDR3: TGCAGTGCTCGCGGGACAGGGGTTCGGAACGAGCAGTACTTC. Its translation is CSARGTGVRNEQYF.

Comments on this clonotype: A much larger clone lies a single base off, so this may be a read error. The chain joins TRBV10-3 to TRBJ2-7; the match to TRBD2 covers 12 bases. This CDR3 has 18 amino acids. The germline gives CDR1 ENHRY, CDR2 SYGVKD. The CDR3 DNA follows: TGTGACATCAGTGACTCCCGACTAGCGGGGGCCTTCACCTACGAGCAGTACTTC. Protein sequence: CDISDSRLAGAFTYEQYF.

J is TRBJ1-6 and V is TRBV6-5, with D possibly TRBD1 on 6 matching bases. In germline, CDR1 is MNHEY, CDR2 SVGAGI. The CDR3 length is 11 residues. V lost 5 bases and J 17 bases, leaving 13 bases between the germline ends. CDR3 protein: CASSQDRIVHF. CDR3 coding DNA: TGTGCCAGCAGTCAGGACAGAATCGTCCACTTT.

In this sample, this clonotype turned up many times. The CDR3 loop reads CSVGSYPNTEAFF. In DNA, the CDR3 is TGCAGCGTTGGATCTTATCCTAACACTGAAGCTTTCTTT. The rearrangement joins TRBV29-1 to TRBJ1-1, with D hard to call. Germline V gives CDR1 SQVTM, CDR2 ANQGSEA. V was pared by 4 bases and J by 2 bases, with 11 bases between. This CDR3 is 13 amino acids long. The full variable domain, with the rest looked up from reference TRBV29-1 and TRBJ1-1, is SAVISQKPSRDICQRGTSLTIQCQVDSQVTMMFWYRQQPGQSLTLIATANQGSEATYESGFVIDKFPISRPNLTFSTLTVSNMSPEDSSIYLCSVGSYPNTEAFFGQGTRLTVV.

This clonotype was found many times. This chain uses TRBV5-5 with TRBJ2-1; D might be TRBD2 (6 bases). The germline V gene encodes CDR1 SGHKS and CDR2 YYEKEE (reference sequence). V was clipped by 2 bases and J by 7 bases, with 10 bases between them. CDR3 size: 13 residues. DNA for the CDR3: TGTGCCAGCAGCTTAACGGGGAGGAATGAGCAGTTCTTC. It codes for CASSLTGRNEQFF. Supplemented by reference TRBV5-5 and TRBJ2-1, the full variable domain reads DAGVTQSPTHLIKTRGQQVTLRCSPISGHKSVSWYQQVLGQGPQFIFQYYEKEERGRGNFPDRFSARQFPNYSSELNVNALLLGDSALYLCASSLTGRNEQFFGPGTRLTVL.

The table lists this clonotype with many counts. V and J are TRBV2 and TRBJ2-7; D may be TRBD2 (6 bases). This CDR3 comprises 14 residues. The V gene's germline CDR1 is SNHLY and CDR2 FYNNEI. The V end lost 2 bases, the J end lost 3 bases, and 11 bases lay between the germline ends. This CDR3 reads CASSERESGYEQYF. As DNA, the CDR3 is TGTGCCAGCAGTGAACGGGAGAGCGGCTACGAGCAGTACTTC.

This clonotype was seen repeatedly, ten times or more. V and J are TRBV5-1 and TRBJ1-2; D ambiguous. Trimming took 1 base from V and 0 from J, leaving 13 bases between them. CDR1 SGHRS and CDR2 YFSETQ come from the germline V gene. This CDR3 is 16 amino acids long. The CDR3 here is CASSLTGAAANYGYTF. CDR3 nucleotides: TGCGCCAGCAGCTTGACGGGCGCGGCGGCTAACTATGGCTACACCTTC.

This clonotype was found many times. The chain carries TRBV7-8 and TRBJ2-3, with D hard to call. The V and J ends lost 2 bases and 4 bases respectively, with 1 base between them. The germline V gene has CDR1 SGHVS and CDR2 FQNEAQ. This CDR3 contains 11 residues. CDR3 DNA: TGTGCCAGCAGCTTACCAGATACGCAGTATTTT. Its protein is CASSLPDTQYF.

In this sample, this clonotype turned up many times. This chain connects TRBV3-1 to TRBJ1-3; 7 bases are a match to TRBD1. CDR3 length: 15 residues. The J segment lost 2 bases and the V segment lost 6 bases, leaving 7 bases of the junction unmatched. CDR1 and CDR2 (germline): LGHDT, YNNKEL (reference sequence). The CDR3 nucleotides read TGTGCCAGCAGTCCCGACAGGGCCCCTGGAAACACCATATATTTT. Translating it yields CASSPDRAPGNTIYF.

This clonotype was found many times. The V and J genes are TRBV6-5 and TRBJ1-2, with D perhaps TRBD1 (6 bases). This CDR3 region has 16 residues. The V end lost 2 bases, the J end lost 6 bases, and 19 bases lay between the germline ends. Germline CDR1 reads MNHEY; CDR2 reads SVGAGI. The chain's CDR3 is CASSYLGGGLTDGYTF. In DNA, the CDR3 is TGTGCCAGCAGTTACCTCGGAGGGGGGCTAACTGATGGCTACACCTTC.

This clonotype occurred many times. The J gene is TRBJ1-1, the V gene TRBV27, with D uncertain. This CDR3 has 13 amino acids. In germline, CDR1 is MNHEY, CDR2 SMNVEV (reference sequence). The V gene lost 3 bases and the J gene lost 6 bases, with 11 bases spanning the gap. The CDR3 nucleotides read TGTGCCAGCAGTTTCTCCAGCCTAGCTGAAGCTTTCTTT. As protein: CASSFSSLAEAFF.

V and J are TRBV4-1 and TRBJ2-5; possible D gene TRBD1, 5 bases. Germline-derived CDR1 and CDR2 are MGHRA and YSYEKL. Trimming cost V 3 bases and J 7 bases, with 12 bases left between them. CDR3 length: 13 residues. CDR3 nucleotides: TGCGCCAGCAGCCAGGCAGGGAAAGTGACCCAGTACTTC. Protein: CASSQAGKVTQYF.

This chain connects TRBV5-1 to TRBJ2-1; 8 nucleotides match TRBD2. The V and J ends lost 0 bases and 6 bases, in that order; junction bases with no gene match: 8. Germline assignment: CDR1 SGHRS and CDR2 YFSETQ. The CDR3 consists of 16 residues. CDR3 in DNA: TGCGCCAGCAGCTTGGAGCGAGCGGGGGCCGGCAATGAGCAGTTCTTC. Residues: CASSLERAGAGNEQFF.

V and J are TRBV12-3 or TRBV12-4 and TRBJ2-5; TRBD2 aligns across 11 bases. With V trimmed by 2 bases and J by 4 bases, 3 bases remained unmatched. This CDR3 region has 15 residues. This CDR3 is CASSLSSGGLETQYF. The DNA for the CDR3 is TGTGCCAGCAGTTTATCTAGCGGGGGGTTAGAGACCCAGTACTTC.

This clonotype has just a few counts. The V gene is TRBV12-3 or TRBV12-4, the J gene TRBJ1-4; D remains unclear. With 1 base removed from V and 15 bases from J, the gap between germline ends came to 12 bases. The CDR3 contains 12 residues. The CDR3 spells CASSLVGSGLFF. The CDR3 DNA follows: TGTGCCAGCAGTTTAGTGGGGTCGGGGTTGTTTTTT.